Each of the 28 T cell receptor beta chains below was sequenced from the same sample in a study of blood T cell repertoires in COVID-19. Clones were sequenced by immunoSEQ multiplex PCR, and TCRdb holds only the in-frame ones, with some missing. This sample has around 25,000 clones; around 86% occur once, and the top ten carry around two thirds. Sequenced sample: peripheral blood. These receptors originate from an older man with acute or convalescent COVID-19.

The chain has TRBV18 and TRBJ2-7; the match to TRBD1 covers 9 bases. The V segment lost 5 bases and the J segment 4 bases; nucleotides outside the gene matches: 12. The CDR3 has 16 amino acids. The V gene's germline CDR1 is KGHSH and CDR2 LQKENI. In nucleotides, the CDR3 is TGTGCCAGCTCATCAACGCCGGGACAGGGACCATACGAGCAGTACTTC. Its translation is CASSSTPGQGPYEQYF.

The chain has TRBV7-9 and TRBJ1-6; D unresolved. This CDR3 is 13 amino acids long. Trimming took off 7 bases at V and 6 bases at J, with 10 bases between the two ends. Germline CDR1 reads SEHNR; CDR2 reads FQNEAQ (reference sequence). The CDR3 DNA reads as TGTGCCAGCACTGAGGCGGCTAATTCACCCCTCCACTTT. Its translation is CASTEAANSPLHF.

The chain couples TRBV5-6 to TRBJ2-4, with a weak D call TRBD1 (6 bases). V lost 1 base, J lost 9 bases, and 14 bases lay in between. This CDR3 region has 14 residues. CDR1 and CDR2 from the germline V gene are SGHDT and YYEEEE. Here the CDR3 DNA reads TGTGCCAGCAGCTTGACCGGCAGGGGTAGCATTCAGTACTTC. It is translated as CASSLTGRGSIQYF.

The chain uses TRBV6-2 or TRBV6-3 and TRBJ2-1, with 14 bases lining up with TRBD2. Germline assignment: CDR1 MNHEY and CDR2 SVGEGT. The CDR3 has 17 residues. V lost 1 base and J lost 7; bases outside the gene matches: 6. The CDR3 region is CASSYLPGLAGGNEQFF. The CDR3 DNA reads TGTGCCAGCAGTTACTTACCAGGACTAGCGGGGGGTAATGAGCAGTTCTTC.

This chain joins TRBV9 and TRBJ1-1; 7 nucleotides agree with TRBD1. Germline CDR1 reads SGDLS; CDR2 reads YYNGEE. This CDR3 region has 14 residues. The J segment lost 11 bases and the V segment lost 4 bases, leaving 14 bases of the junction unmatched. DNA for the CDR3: TGTGCCAGCAGCCCAGGACAACAGGGGAGGACGGCTTTCTTT. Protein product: CASSPGQQGRTAFF.

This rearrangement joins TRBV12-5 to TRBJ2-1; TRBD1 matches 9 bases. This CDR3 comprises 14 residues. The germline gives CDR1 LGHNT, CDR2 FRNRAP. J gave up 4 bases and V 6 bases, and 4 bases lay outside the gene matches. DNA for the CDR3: TGTGCTAGTGGCTCCGGACAGGGGTACAATGAGCAGTTCTTC. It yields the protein CASGSGQGYNEQFF. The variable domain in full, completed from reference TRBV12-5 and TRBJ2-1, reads DARVTQTPRHKVTEMGQEVTMRCQPILGHNTVFWYRQTMMQGLELLAYFRNRAPLDDSGMPKDRFSAEMPDATLATLKIQPSEPRDSAVYFCASGSGQGYNEQFFGPGTRLTVL.

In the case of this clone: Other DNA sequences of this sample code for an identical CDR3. CDR3 in DNA: TGTGCCACCAGCAGAGACAGCTATGGCTACACCTTC. This gives the protein CATSRDSYGYTF. V is TRBV15 and J is TRBJ1-2, with unresolved D. Germline values: CDR1 LNHNV, CDR2 YYDKDF (reference sequence). This CDR3 region has 12 residues. With 0 bases removed from V and 4 bases from J, the gap between germline ends came to 3 bases.

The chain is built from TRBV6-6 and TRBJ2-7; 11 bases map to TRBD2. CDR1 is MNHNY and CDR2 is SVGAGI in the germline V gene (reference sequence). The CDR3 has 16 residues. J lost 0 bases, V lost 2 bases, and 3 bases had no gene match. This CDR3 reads CASSYPGTSGSYEQYF. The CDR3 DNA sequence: TGTGCCAGCAGTTACCCCGGGACTAGCGGCTCCTACGAGCAGTACTTC.

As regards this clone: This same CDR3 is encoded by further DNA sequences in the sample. The CDR3 nucleotides are TGCAGCGTTGACACCCCTCGCGGGGAGACCCAGTACTTC. Translated: CSVDTPRGETQYF. This chain joins TRBV29-1 and TRBJ2-5, with a possible D match to TRBD2 (5 bases). CDR1 and CDR2 from the germline V gene are SQVTM and ANQGSEA. V was clipped by 3 bases and J by 5 bases, with 13 bases between them. The CDR3 loop spans 13 amino acids.

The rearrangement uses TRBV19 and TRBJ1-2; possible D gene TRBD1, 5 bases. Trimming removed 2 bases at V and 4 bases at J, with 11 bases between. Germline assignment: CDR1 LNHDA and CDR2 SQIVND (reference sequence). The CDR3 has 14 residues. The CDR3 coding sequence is TGTGCCAGTAGTATAAGGGGCGGCCGCTATGGCTACACCTTC. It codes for CASSIRGGRYGYTF. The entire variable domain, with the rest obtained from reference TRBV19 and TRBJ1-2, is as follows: DGGITQSPKYLFRKEGQNVTLSCEQNLNHDAMYWYRQDPGQGLRLIYYSQIVNDFQKGDIAEGYSVSREKKESFPLTVTSAQKNPTAFYLCASSIRGGRYGYTFGSGTRLTVV.

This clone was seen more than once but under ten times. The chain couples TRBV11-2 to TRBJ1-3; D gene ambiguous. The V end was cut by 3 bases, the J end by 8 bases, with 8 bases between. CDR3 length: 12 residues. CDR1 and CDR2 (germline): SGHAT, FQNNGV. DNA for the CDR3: TGTGCCAGCAGCTTGGTCCGGGACACCATATATTTT. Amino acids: CASSLVRDTIYF. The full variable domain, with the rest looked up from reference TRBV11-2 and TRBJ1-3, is EAGVAQSPRYKIIEKRQSVAFWCNPISGHATLYWYQQILGQGPKLLIQFQNNGVVDDSQLPKDRFSAERLKGVDSTLKIQPAKLEDSAVYLCASSLVRDTIYFGEGSWLTVV.

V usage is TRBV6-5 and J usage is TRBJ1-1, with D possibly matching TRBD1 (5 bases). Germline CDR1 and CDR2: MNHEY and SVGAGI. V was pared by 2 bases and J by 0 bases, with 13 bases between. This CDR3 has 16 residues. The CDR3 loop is CASSYRLRTLNTEAFF. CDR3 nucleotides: TGTGCCAGCAGTTACCGACTTCGGACATTGAACACTGAAGCTTTCTTT.

This chain's CDR3 is CASSLSPGELFF. CDR3 DNA: TGTGCCAGCAGCTTATCTCCCGGGGAGCTGTTTTTT. This chain joins TRBV13 and TRBJ2-2, with D hard to call. The CDR3 is made up of 12 amino acids. The germline CDR1 and CDR2 sequences are PRHDT and FYEKMQ (reference sequence). V gave up 2 bases and J gave up 6 bases, with 4 bases separating them.

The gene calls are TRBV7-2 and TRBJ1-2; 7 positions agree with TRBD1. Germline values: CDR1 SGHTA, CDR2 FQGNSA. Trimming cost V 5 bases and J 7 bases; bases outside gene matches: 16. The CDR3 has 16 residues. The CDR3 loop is CASSPPSLQGSGGYTF. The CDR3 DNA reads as TGTGCCAGCAGCCCTCCAAGCCTACAGGGGTCGGGTGGCTACACCTTC.

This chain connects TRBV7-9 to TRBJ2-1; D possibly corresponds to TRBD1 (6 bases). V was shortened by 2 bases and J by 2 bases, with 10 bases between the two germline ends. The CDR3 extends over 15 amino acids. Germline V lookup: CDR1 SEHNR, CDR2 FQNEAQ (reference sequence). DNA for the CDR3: TGTGCCAGCAGCTTAAGGTCAGGGGCCTACAATGAGCAGTTCTTC. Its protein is CASSLRSGAYNEQFF.

The CDR3 is CASSTKGDTEAFF. The CDR3, as DNA: TGTGCCAGCAGCACTAAAGGGGACACTGAAGCTTTCTTT. The chain couples TRBV9 to TRBJ1-1, with D possibly matching TRBD1 (5 bases). V shed 4 bases and J shed 3 bases, with 10 bases lying between them. From germline, CDR1 is SGDLS and CDR2 YYNGEE. This CDR3 has 13 amino acids. Supplemented by reference TRBV9 and TRBJ1-1, the full variable domain reads DSGVTQTPKHLITATGQRVTLRCSPRSGDLSVYWYQQSLDQGLQFLIQYYNGEERAKGNILERFSAQQFPDLHSELNLSSLELGDSALYFCASSTKGDTEAFFGQGTRLTVV.

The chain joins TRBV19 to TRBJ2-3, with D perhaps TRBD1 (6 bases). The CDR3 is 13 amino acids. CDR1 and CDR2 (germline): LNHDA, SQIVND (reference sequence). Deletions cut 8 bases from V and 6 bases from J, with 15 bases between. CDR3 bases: TGTGCCAGTCGCAAAACAGGGTCCGATACGCAGTATTTT. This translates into CASRKTGSDTQYF.

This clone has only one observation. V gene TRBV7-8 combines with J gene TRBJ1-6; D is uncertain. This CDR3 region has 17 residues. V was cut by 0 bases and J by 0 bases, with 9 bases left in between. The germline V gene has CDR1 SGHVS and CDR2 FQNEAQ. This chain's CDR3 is CASSLAAASSYNSPLHF. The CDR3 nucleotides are TGTGCCAGCAGCTTAGCGGCGGCCAGCTCCTATAATTCACCCCTCCACTTT. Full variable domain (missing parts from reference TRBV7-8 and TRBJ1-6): GAGVSQSPRYKVAKRGQDVALRCDPISGHVSLFWYQQALGQGPEFLTYFQNEAQLDKSGLPSDRFFAERPEGSVSTLKIQRTQQEDSAVYLCASSLAAASSYNSPLHFGNGTRLTVT.

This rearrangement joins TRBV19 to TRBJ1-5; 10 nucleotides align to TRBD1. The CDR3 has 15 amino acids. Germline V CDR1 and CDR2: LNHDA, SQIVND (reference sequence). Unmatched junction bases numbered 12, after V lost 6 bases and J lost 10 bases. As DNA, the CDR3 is TGTGCCAGTAGAACGACTCCGACAGGGGGCGAACCCCAGCATTTT. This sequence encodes CASRTTPTGGEPQHF.

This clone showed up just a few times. The CDR3 nucleotides read TGTGCCAGCAGCGTATCTAACTCCTACGAGCAGTACTTC. It specifies CASSVSNSYEQYF. V usage is TRBV9 and J usage is TRBJ2-7, with D hard to call. The germline V and J ends were trimmed by 1 base and 0 bases, with 5 bases remaining between them. The CDR3 length is 13 residues. Germline V lookup: CDR1 SGDLS, CDR2 YYNGEE.

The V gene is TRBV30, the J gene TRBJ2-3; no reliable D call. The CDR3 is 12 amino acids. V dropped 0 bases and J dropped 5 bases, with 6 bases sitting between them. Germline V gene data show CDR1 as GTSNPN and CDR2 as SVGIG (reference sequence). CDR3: CAWSVTEDTQYF. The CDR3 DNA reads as TGTGCCTGGAGTGTAACAGAAGATACGCAGTATTTT. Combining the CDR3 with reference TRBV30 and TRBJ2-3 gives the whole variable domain SQTIHQWPATLVQPVGSPLSLECTVEGTSNPNLYWYRQAAGRGLQLLFYSVGIGQISSEVPQNLSASRPQDRQFILSSKKLLLSDSGFYLCAWSVTEDTQYFGPGTRLTVL.

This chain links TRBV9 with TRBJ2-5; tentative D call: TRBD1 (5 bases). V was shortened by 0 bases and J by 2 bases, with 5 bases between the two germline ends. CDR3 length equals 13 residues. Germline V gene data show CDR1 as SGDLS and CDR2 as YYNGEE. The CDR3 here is CASSVGTQETQYF. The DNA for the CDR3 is TGTGCCAGCAGCGTAGGGACACAAGAGACCCAGTACTTC.

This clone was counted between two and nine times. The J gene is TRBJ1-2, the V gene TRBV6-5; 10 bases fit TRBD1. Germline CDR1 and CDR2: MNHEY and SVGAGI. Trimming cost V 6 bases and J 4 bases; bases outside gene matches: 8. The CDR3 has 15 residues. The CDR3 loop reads CASSAEGQGIYGYTF. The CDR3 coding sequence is TGTGCCAGCAGCGCCGAGGGACAGGGGATCTATGGCTACACCTTC.

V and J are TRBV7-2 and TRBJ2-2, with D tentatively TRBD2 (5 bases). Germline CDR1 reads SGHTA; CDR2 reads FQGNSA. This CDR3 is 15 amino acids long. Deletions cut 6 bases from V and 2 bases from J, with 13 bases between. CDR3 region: CASSTTRGNTGELFF. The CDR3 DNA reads TGTGCCAGCAGTACTACCCGGGGAAACACCGGGGAGCTGTTTTTT.

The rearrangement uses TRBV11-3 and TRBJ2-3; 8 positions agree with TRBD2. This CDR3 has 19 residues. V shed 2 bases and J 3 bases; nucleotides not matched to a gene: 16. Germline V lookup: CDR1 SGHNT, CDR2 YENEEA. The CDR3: CASSLNGPTSGGRTDTQYF. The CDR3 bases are TGTGCCAGCAGCTTAAATGGGCCAACTAGCGGAGGGAGGACAGATACGCAGTATTTT. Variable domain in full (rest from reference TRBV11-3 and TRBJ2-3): EAGVVQSPRYKIIEKKQPVAFWCNPISGHNTLYWYLQNLGQGPELLIRYENEEAVDDSQLPKDRFSAERLKGVDSTLKIQPAELGDSAVYLCASSLNGPTSGGRTDTQYFGPGTRLTVL.

In DNA, the CDR3 is TGCGCCAGCAGCTTCAGGGTGGGCACTGAAGCTTTCTTT. As protein: CASSFRVGTEAFF. V gene TRBV5-1 combines with J gene TRBJ1-1, with D possibly being TRBD1 (5 bases). Germline CDR1 SGHRS, CDR2 YFSETQ. The CDR3 contains 13 residues. V lost 2 bases and J lost 4, with 9 bases in between.

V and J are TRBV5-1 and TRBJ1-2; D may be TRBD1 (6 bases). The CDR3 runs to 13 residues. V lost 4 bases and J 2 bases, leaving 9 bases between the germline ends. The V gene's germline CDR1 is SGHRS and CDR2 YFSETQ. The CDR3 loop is CASSPTGNYGYTF. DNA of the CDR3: TGCGCCAGCAGCCCGACAGGAAACTATGGCTACACCTTC.

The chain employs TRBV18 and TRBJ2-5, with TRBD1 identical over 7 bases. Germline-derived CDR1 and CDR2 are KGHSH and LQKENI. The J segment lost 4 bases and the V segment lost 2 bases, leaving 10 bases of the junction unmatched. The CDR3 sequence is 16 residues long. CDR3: CASSPKGQAFVETQYF. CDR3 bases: TGTGCCAGCTCACCAAAAGGACAGGCTTTCGTAGAGACCCAGTACTTC.